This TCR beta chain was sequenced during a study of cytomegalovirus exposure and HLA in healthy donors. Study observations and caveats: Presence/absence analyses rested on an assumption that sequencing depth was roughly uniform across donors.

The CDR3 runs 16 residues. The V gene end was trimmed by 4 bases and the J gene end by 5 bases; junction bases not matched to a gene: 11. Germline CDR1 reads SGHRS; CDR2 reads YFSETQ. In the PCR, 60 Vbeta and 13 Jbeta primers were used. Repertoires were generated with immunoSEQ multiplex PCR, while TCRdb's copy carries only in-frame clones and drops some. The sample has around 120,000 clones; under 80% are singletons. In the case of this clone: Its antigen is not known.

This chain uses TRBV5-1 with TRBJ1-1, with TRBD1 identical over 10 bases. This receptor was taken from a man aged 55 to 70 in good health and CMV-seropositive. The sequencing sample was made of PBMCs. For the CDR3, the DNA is TGCGCCAGCAGCCGTACGACAGGGGGCCGGGGGACTGAAGCTTTCTTT. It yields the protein CASSRTTGGRGTEAFF.